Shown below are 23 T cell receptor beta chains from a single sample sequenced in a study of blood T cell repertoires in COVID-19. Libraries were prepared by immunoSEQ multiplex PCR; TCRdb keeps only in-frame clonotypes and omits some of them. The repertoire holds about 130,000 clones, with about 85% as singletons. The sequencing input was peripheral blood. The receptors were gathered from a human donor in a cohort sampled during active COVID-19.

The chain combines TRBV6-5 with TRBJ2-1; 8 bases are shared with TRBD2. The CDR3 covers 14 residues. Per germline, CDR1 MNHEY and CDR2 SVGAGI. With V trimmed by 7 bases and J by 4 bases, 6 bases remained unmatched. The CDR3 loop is CASNSGTRYNEQFF. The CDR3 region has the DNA TGTGCCAGCAACTCCGGGACTAGGTACAATGAGCAGTTCTTC.

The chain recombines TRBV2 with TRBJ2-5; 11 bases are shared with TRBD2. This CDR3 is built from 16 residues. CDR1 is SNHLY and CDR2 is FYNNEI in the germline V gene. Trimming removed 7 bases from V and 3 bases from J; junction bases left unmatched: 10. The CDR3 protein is CASTALAGGDEETQYF. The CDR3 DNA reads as TGTGCCAGCACTGCCCTAGCGGGGGGAGATGAAGAGACCCAGTACTTC.

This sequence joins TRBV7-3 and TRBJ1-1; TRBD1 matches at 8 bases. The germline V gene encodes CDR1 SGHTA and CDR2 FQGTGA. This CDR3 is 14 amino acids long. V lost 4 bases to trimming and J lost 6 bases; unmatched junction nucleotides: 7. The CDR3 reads CASSSGTGWAEAFF. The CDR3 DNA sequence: TGTGCCAGCAGCTCAGGGACAGGTTGGGCTGAAGCTTTCTTT.

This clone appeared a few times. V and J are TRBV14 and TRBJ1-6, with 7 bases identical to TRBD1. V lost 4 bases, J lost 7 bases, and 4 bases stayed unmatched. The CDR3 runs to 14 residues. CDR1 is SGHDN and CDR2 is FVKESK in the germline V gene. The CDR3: CASSRRQGNSPLHF. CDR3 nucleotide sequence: TGTGCCAGCAGCCGACGACAGGGAAATTCACCCCTCCACTTT. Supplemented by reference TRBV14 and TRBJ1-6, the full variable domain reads EAGVTQFPSHSVIEKGQTVTLRCDPISGHDNLYWYRRVMGKEIKFLLHFVKESKQDESGMPNNRFLAERTGGTYSTLKVQPAELEDSGVYFCASSRRQGNSPLHFGNGTRLTVT.

In nucleotides, the CDR3 is TGTGCCAGCAGCTTGGGGCGGGAATACAATGAGCAGTTCTTC. Its protein is CASSLGREYNEQFF. The rearrangement links TRBV5-4 to TRBJ2-1; the D gene is possibly TRBD2 (6 bases). The germline gives CDR1 SGHNT, CDR2 YYREEE (reference sequence). The CDR3 is made up of 14 amino acids. V was pared by 0 bases and J by 4 bases, with 8 bases between.

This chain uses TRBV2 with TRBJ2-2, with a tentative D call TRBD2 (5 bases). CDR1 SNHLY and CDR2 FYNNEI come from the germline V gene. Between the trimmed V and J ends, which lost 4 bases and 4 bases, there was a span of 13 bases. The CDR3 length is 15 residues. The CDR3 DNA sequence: TGTGCCAGCAGTGGGAGTACTGGGAGCACCGGGGAGCTGTTTTTT. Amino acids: CASSGSTGSTGELFF.

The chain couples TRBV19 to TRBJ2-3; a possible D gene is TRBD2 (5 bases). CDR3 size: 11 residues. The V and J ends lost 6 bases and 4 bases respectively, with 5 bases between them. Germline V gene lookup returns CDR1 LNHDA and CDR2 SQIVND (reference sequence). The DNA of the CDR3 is TGTGCCAGTAGCGGGGCAGATACGCAGTATTTT. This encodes CASSGADTQYF.

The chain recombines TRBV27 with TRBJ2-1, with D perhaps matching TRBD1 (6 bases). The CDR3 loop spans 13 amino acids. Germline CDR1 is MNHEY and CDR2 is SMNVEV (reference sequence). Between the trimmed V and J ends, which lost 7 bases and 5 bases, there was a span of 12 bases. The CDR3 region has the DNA TGTGCCAGCAAAGGGGGACACAACAATGAGCAGTTCTTC. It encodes CASKGGHNNEQFF.

In DNA form, the CDR3 reads TGTGCTAGTGGTTTGCCTCATCAGGGGGTCTCCTATGGCTACACCTTC. Protein: CASGLPHQGVSYGYTF. This chain joins TRBV12-5 and TRBJ1-2, with 7 bases lining up with TRBD1. The germline CDR1 and CDR2 sequences are LGHNT and FRNRAP. The trim removed 2 bases at V and 4 bases at J, leaving 10 bases unmatched. The CDR3 is 16 amino acids. The whole variable domain, remainder taken from reference TRBV12-5 and TRBJ1-2, is DARVTQTPRHKVTEMGQEVTMRCQPILGHNTVFWYRQTMMQGLELLAYFRNRAPLDDSGMPKDRFSAEMPDATLATLKIQPSEPRDSAVYFCASGLPHQGVSYGYTFGSGTRLTVV.

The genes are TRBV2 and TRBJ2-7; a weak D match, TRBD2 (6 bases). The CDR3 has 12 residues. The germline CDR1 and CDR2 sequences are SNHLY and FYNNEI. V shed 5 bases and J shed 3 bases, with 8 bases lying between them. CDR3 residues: CASSSDYYEQYV. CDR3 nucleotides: TGTGCCAGCAGTTCGGACTACTACGAGCAGTACGTC.

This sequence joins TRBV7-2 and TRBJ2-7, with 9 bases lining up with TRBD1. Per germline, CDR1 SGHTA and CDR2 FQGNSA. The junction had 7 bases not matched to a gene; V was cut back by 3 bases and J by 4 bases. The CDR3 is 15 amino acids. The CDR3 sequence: CASSFTGGARYEQYF. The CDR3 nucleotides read TGTGCCAGCAGCTTCACAGGGGGCGCGAGGTACGAGCAGTACTTC.

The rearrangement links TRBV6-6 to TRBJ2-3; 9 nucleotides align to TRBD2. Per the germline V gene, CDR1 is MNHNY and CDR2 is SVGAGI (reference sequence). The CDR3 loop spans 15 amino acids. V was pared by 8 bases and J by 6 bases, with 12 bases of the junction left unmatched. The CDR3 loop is CASGRLAGRADTQYF. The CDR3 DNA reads TGTGCCAGCGGCAGGCTAGCGGGGAGAGCGGATACGCAGTATTTT.

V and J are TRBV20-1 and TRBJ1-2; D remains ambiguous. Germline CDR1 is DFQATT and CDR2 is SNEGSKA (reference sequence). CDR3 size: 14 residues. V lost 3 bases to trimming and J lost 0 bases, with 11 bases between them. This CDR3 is CSASPVSSNYGYTF. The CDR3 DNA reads TGCAGTGCTAGTCCGGTATCTTCTAACTATGGCTACACCTTC.

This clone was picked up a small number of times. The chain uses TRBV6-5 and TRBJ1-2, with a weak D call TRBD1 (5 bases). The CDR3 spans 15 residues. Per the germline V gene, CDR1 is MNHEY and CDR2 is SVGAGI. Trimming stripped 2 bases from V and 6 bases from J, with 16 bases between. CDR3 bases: TGTGCCAGCAGTTACCCGGGGGGTTTGAAGGATGGCTACACCTTC. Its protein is CASSYPGGLKDGYTF.

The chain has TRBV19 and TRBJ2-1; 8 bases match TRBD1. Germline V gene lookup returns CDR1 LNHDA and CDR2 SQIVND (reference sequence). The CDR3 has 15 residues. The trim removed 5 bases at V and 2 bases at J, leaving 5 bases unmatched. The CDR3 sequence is CASSPDRGAYNEQFF. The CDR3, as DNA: TGTGCCAGTAGTCCAGACAGGGGCGCCTACAATGAGCAGTTCTTC.

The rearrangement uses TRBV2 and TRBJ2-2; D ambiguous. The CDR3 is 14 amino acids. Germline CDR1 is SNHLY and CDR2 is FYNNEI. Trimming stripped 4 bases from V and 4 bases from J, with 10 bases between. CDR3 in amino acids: CASSVRLFTGELFF. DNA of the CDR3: TGTGCCAGCAGTGTCAGGCTTTTCACCGGGGAGCTGTTTTTT.

The CDR3 sequence is CASSHGQGEAFF. The CDR3 DNA is TGTGCCAGCAGCCACGGACAGGGTGAAGCTTTCTTT. This chain uses TRBV3-1 (or the pseudogene TRBV3-2) with TRBJ1-1; 8 bases align to TRBD1. After removal of 3 bases from V and 7 bases from J, the junction contained 1 base not matched to a gene. This CDR3 contains 12 residues. Germline V CDR1 and CDR2: LGHDT, YNNKEL (reference sequence).

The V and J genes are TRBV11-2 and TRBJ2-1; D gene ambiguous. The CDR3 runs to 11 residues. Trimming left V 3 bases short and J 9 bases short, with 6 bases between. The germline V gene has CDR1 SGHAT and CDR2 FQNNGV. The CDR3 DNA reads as TGTGCCAGCAGCTTCGGTGGTGAGCAGTTCTTC. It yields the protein CASSFGGEQFF.

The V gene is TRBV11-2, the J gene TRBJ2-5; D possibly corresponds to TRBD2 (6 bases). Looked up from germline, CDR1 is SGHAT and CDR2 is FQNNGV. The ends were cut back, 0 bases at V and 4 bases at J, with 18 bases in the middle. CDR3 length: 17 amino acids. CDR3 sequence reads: CASSLDRLALGGETQYF. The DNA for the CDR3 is TGTGCCAGCAGCTTAGATAGGCTAGCGTTGGGGGGAGAGACCCAGTACTTC.

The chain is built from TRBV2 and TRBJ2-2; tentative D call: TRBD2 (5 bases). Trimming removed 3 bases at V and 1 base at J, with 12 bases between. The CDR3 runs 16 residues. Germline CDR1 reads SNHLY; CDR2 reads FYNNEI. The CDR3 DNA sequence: TGTGCCAGCAGTGAGGTTGGGAGCCGGAACACCGGGGAGCTGTTTTTT. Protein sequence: CASSEVGSRNTGELFF. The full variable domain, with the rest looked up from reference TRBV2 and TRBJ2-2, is EPEVTQTPSHQVTQMGQEVILRCVPISNHLYFYWYRQILGQKVEFLVSFYNNEISEKSEIFDDQFSVERPDGSNFTLKIRSTKLEDSAMYFCASSEVGSRNTGELFFGEGSRLTVL.

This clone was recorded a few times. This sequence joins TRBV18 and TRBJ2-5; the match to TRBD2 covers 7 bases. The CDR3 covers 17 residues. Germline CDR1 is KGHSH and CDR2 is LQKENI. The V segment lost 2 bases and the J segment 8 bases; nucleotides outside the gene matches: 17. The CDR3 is CASSPGDHLREKATQYF. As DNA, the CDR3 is TGTGCCAGCTCACCAGGAGACCACTTGCGGGAGAAGGCTACCCAGTACTTC.

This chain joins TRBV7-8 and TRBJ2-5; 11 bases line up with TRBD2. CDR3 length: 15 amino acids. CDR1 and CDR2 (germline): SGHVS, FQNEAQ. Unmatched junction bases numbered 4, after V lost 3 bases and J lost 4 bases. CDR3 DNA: TGTGCCAGCAGCTTGAGCCTAGCGGGGGGAGAGACCCAGTACTTC. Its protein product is CASSLSLAGGETQYF.

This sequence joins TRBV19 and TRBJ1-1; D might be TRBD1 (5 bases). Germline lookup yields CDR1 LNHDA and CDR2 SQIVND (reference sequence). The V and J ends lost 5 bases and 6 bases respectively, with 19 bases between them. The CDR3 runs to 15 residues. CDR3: CASSATSPGFSEAFF. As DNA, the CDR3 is TGTGCCAGTAGTGCAACCTCACCAGGGTTTTCTGAAGCTTTCTTT.